The 18 T cell receptor beta chains below all came from one sample that was sequenced in a study of Tregs in tolerant kidney transplant recipients. Profiled with immunoSEQ multiplex PCR; TCRdb holds only in-frame clones, not every one. The sample contains about 66,000 clones, roughly 92% of which appear only once. The material sequenced was CD8+ T cells from blood, taken before the transplant. Receptors were obtained from a human donor who received a combined kidney and bone marrow transplant.

The genes are TRBV14 and TRBJ2-7; 10 bases are a match to TRBD1. The CDR3 totals 15 residues. The ends lost 1 base at V and 5 bases at J; junction bases unmatched: 5. Germline V gene data show CDR1 as SGHDN and CDR2 as FVKESK. CDR3 in amino acids: CASSQAQGTGDEQYF. The CDR3 region has the DNA TGTGCCAGCAGCCAAGCGCAAGGGACAGGGGACGAGCAGTACTTC.

Here the CDR3 reads CASSQVLAGRGTDTQYF. DNA of the CDR3: TGTGCCAGCAGCCAAGTACTAGCGGGGCGGGGCACAGATACGCAGTATTTT. The chain is built from TRBV14 and TRBJ2-3; the match to TRBD2 covers 10 bases. Germline-derived CDR1 and CDR2 are SGHDN and FVKESK. The CDR3 totals 17 residues. J lost 1 base, V lost 1 base, and 5 bases had no gene match.

This chain joins TRBV28 and TRBJ1-2, with no clear D. The ends were cut back, 2 bases at V and 7 bases at J, with 5 bases in the middle. The length of the CDR3 is 11 residues. Germline V lookup: CDR1 MDHEN, CDR2 SYDVKM. CDR3 sequence (DNA): TGTGCCAGCAGTTTAAATATTGGCTACACCTTC. Protein sequence: CASSLNIGYTF.

DNA for the CDR3: TGTGCCAGCAGTCCCAGGGGCCTGAACACTGAAGCTTTCTTT. Protein product: CASSPRGLNTEAFF. The chain links TRBV6-1 to TRBJ1-1, with D possibly being TRBD1 (6 bases). V was shortened by 5 bases and J by 0 bases, with 10 bases between the two germline ends. The CDR3 has 14 amino acids. Germline V gene data show CDR1 as MNHNS and CDR2 as SASEGT.

The chain combines TRBV4-2 with TRBJ2-3, with 9 bases aligning to TRBD2. The CDR3 sequence is 20 residues long. The V and J ends lost 0 bases and 1 base, in that order; junction bases with no gene match: 14. CDR1 and CDR2 from the germline V gene are LGHNA and YNFKEQ. DNA for the CDR3: TGTGCCAGCAGCCAAGACTACTGGCGGGGGGGCGGTTTGGGCACAGATACGCAGTATTTT. It encodes CASSQDYWRGGGLGTDTQYF.

The DNA for the CDR3 is TGTGCCTGGAGTGTAGGGGGGGTTCGGCACGAGCAGTACTTC. Protein: CAWSVGGVRHEQYF. The gene calls are TRBV30 and TRBJ2-7; D perhaps matches TRBD2 (7 bases). The CDR3 length is 14 residues. Per germline, CDR1 GTSNPN and CDR2 SVGIG (reference sequence). The ends were cut back, 0 bases at V and 5 bases at J, with 14 bases in the middle. The full variable domain, completed using reference TRBV30 and TRBJ2-7, is SQTIHQWPATLVQPVGSPLSLECTVEGTSNPNLYWYRQAAGRGLQLLFYSVGIGQISSEVPQNLSASRPQDRQFILSSKKLLLSDSGFYLCAWSVGGVRHEQYFGPGTRLTVT.

This clone was seen a single time. The rearrangement uses TRBV5-1 and TRBJ2-7, with D tentatively TRBD1 (5 bases). CDR3 length: 15 residues. Trimming removed 0 bases at V and 0 bases at J, with 10 bases between. Germline values: CDR1 SGHRS, CDR2 YFSETQ. The CDR3 nucleotides read TGCGCCAGCAGCTTGGCCCCTCAGGGCTCCTACGAGCAGTACTTC. This gives the protein CASSLAPQGSYEQYF.

Only one count was recorded for this clone. This chain connects TRBV2 to TRBJ2-1; D ambiguous. The CDR3 totals 14 residues. In germline, CDR1 is SNHLY, CDR2 FYNNEI. Trimming left V 5 bases short and J 3 bases short, with 11 bases between. CDR3 bases: TGTGCCAGCAGTTCCCCTGTGTACTACAATGAGCAGTTCTTC. This encodes CASSSPVYYNEQFF.

The chain links TRBV18 to TRBJ1-2, with 8 nucleotides matching TRBD1. Germline CDR1 KGHSH, CDR2 LQKENI. This CDR3 comprises 12 residues. Losses at the gene ends were 3 bases for V and 8 bases for J; bases not matched to a gene: 2. The CDR3 reads CASSPGQGGYTF. The CDR3 bases are TGTGCCAGCTCACCTGGACAGGGCGGCTACACCTTC.

The rearrangement uses TRBV19 and TRBJ1-5; 8 positions match TRBD1. V shed 8 bases and J 2 bases; nucleotides not matched to a gene: 2. The germline V gene has CDR1 LNHDA and CDR2 SQIVND (reference sequence). The CDR3 is 13 amino acids. The CDR3 nucleotides read TGTGCCAGTCGGGGACAGGGCAATCAGCCCCAGCATTTT. Translated: CASRGQGNQPQHF.

The table lists this clone with a count of one. CDR3 loop: CAWSTGTGHTDTQYF. Written as DNA, the CDR3 is TGTGCCTGGAGTACCGGGACAGGACACACAGATACGCAGTATTTT. This chain connects TRBV30 to TRBJ2-3; TRBD1 aligns across 8 bases. Germline assignment: CDR1 GTSNPN and CDR2 SVGIG (reference sequence). The CDR3 totals 15 residues. J gave up 2 bases and V 2 bases, and 6 bases lay outside the gene matches.

V gene TRBV7-8 combines with J gene TRBJ2-3; TRBD2 agrees at 7 bases. This CDR3 contains 19 residues. Per germline, CDR1 SGHVS and CDR2 FQNEAQ. Trimming took 1 base from V and 4 from J; bases not matched to a gene: 17. The CDR3 region is CASSLEAYWREYTADTQYF. The CDR3, as DNA: TGTGCCAGCAGCTTAGAGGCTTATTGGCGGGAGTACACCGCAGATACGCAGTATTTT.

CDR3 loop: CSAGQSYEQYF. CDR3 bases: TGCAGCGCGGGACAGTCCTACGAGCAGTACTTC. The genes are TRBV29-1 and TRBJ2-7, with TRBD1 matching 7 bases. This CDR3 has 11 amino acids. V shed 7 bases, J shed 1 base, and the junction held 1 base outside the gene matches. CDR1 SQVTM and CDR2 ANQGSEA come from the germline V gene.

The chain recombines TRBV7-8 with TRBJ1-2; TRBD1 might be the D (6 bases). V lost 5 bases and J 4 bases, leaving 26 bases between the germline ends. Germline CDR1 and CDR2: SGHVS and FQNEAQ. The CDR3 is made up of 18 amino acids. The CDR3 loop reads CASSPTGLLLNWGYGYTF. Here the CDR3 DNA reads TGTGCCAGCAGCCCAACAGGGCTGCTATTGAATTGGGGCTATGGCTACACCTTC.

V gene TRBV4-3 combines with J gene TRBJ1-5; 9 bases align to TRBD1. The CDR3 is 15 residues long. Looked up from germline, CDR1 is LGHNA and CDR2 is YSLEER. V dropped 3 bases and J dropped 3; count of bases not matched to a gene: 3. CDR3 sequence reads: CASSHGTGNNQPQHF. The CDR3 bases are TGCGCCAGCAGCCACGGGACAGGGAACAATCAGCCCCAGCATTTT.

This rearrangement joins TRBV29-1 to TRBJ2-5, with no clear D. CDR3 size: 14 residues. Germline V gene lookup returns CDR1 SQVTM and CDR2 ANQGSEA. V shed 4 bases and J shed 5 bases, with 17 bases lying between them. The CDR3 loop reads CSVADASWRETQYF. Written as DNA, the CDR3 is TGCAGCGTTGCCGATGCGTCTTGGCGGGAGACCCAGTACTTC.

This chain connects TRBV27 to TRBJ2-7; TRBD1 is a possible D gene (6 bases). CDR3 length equals 13 residues. Trimming removed 6 bases at V and 4 bases at J, with 13 bases between. Germline CDR1 and CDR2: MNHEY and SMNVEV (reference sequence). As DNA, the CDR3 is TGTGCCAGCAGAGACCGGACAGCTTACGAGCAGTACTTC. It encodes CASRDRTAYEQYF.

This chain joins TRBV11-1 and TRBJ2-1; 10 bases are a match to TRBD2. Germline CDR1 is SGHAT and CDR2 is FQDESV (reference sequence). Unmatched junction bases numbered 2, after V lost 0 bases and J lost 6 bases. CDR3 size: 15 residues. CDR3 sequence reads: CASSLALAGGNEQFF. CDR3 in DNA: TGTGCCAGCAGCTTAGCTTTAGCGGGAGGCAATGAGCAGTTCTTC.